Listed below are T cell receptor beta chains from one sample, sequenced in a study of T cells in narcolepsy. Profiled with immunoSEQ multiplex PCR; TCRdb holds only in-frame clones, not every one. The profile shows tens of thousands of clones, 70% to 85% of them singletons. Sequenced material: CD45RA- memory CD4+ T cells from PBMCs. All receptors derive from a human donor with narcolepsy. Both conserved end residues are part of each CDR3. A D gene is named only where the DNA matches it firmly. Clone size is not always given. Where it is, it says once, few, many or a class for expanded clones.

d_call	v_call	j_call	clone_size	cdr3_nt	cdr3_aa
.	TRBV5-1	TRBJ1-1	.	TGCGCCAGCAGCTTGGCAGGAGCCATGAACACTGAAGCTTTCTTT	CASSLAGAMNTEAFF
.	TRBV6-5	TRBJ1-2	once	TGTGCCAGCAGAATACAGCCTAACTATGGCTACACCTTC	CASRIQPNYGYTF
.	TRBV7-3	TRBJ2-3	.	TGTGCCAGCAGCGACCGACTAGTGACTAGCACAGATACGCAGTATTTT	CASSDRLVTSTDTQYF
.	TRBV30	TRBJ1-6	.	TGTGCCTGGAGGATGGGACGGGGAAATTCACCCCTCCACTTT	CAWRMGRGNSPLHF
.	TRBV14	TRBJ1-2	.	TGTGCCAGCAGCCAAGTCAGGACTGGCTACACCTTC	CASSQVRTGYTF
.	TRBV27	TRBJ2-2	.	TGTGCCAGCAGTAGTTTAGGGGGCACGGGGGGGTCGAACACCGGGGAGCTGTTTTTT	CASSSLGGTGGSNTGELFF
.	TRBV6-6	TRBJ1-2	.	TGTGCCAGCAGTTTACCCCAAGGGAGGGGTTACTATGGCTACACCTTC	CASSLPQGRGYYGYTF
TRBD1	TRBV7-9	TRBJ2-3	.	TGTGCCAGCAGCTCCCAGGACAGGGGCTACACAGATACGCAGTATTTT	CASSSQDRGYTDTQYF
.	TRBV11-2	TRBJ1-1	.	TGTGCCAGCAGCTTAGGATCGAACACTGAAGCTTTCTTT	CASSLGSNTEAFF
.	TRBV15	TRBJ2-7	.	TGTGCCACCAGCAGACAACGTCATGGACTCTCCTACGAGCAGTACTTC	CATSRQRHGLSYEQYF
TRBD1	TRBV5-1	TRBJ2-5	.	TGCGCCAGCAGCGAGGGGACAGGGACTGAAGAGACCCAGTACTTC	CASSEGTGTEETQYF
TRBD2	TRBV5-1	TRBJ2-1	.	TGCGCCAGCAGCTTGAGTGGACTAGCGGCCCAGGAGCAGTTCTTC	CASSLSGLAAQEQFF
.	TRBV19	TRBJ1-1	.	TGTGCCAGTAGTATCCAGGGTACCATGAACACTGAAGCTTTCTTT	CASSIQGTMNTEAFF
.	TRBV5-4	TRBJ1-5	.	TGTGCCAGCAGCTCCGAGAGGGATCAGCCCCAGCATTTT	CASSSERDQPQHF
.	TRBV7-2	TRBJ1-2	.	TGTGCCAGCAGCTTACCCCCCCTGAGTGGCTACACCTTC	CASSLPPLSGYTF
.	TRBV9	TRBJ2-3	.	TGTGCCAGCAGCGAACAGATTCACCCGGGACTCAGCACAGATACGCAGTATTTT	CASSEQIHPGLSTDTQYF
.	TRBV30	TRBJ1-2	.	TGTGCCTGGAGTGTCGAGGGGCTGGAGAACTATGGCTACACCTTC	CAWSVEGLENYGYTF
.	TRBV5-6	TRBJ1-5	.	TGTGCCAGCAGCTTGGCCGGTCAGACCTTAGGGGTCGATCAGCCCCAGCATTTT	CASSLAGQTLGVDQPQHF
.	TRBV7-7	TRBJ2-3	few	TGTGCTAGCAGCCATGGACCGTCACAAGATACGCAGTATTTT	CASSHGPSQDTQYF
TRBD2	TRBV6-1	TRBJ2-3	.	TGTGCCAGCAGTGATTCGGGGACTAGCGGCACAGATACGCAGTATTTT	CASSDSGTSGTDTQYF
.	TRBV12-5	TRBJ1-1	.	TGTGCTAGTGGTTTTTCTCCGGGCTCAGGCACTGAAGCTTTCTTT	CASGFSPGSGTEAFF
.	TRBV7-2	TRBJ2-1	.	TGTGCCAGCAGCCAACGGACCGTTCACAATGAGCAGTTCTTC	CASSQRTVHNEQFF
TRBD1	TRBV2	TRBJ2-1	.	TGTGCCAGCGGGAGGACAGGGATCTACAATGAGCAGTTCTTC	CASGRTGIYNEQFF
TRBD1	TRBV30	TRBJ1-5	.	TGTGCCTGGAGTGTATCAGGGGGAAATCAGCCCCAGCATTTT	CAWSVSGGNQPQHF
.	TRBV10-3	TRBJ1-5	.	TGTGCCATCAGTGACCGGGGGCTCAATCAGCCCCAGCATTTT	CAISDRGLNQPQHF
.	TRBV19	TRBJ1-6	.	TGTGCCAGCCAGGACTTGAACGGCTATAATTCACCCCTCCACTTT	CASQDLNGYNSPLHF
TRBD1	TRBV6-1	TRBJ1-1	.	TGTGCCAGCAGTGGTCAGGGGGCTAGGACTGAAGCTTTCTTT	CASSGQGARTEAFF
.	TRBV4-3	TRBJ1-4	.	TGCGCCAGCAGCCCTGATACGGGGACAAGGGAAAAACTGTTTTTT	CASSPDTGTREKLFF